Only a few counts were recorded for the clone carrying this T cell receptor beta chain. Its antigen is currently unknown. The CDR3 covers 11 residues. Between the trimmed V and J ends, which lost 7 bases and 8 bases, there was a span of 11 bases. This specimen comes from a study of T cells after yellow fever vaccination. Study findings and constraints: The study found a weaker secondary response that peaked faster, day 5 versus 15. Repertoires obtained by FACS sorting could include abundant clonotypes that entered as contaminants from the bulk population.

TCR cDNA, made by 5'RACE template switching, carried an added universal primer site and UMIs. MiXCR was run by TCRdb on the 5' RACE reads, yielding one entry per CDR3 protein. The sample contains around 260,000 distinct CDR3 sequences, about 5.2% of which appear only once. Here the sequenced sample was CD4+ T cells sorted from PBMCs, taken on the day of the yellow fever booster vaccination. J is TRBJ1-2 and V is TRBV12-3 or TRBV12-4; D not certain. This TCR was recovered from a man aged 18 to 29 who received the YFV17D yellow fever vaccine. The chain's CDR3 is CASTSGVGYTF. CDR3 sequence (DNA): TGTGCCAGCACTTCCGGGGTCGGCTACACCTTC.